This paragraph covers one TCR beta chain sequence. Its matching antigen is unknown. The data stem from a study of radiation and T cells in renal cell carcinoma. Notes on the study in general: From baseline, blood top tumor clonotypes peaked at 2 weeks post-radiation.

Specified time point: baseline pretreatment blood. Treatment indicated: 15 Gy SBRT to primary tumor, nephrectomy 4 weeks later. Assay: immunoSEQ multiplex PCR; the TCRdb copy retains only in-frame clones and omits some. The sample holds approximately 51,000 clones; approximately 80% are singletons and the top ten take under 35%. Between the trimmed V and J ends, which lost 0 bases and 0 bases, there was a span of 8 bases. The germline V gene encodes CDR1 SNHLY and CDR2 FYNNEI. The CDR3 is 15 residues long. The sequence was obtained from a woman in her sixties or seventies with renal cell carcinoma. This material consisted of blood, taken from a patient whose treatment included radiotherapy and nephrectomy. J is TRBJ1-2 and V is TRBV2; no definite D call. The CDR3 spells CASSEALNTNYGYTF. For the CDR3, the DNA is TGTGCCAGCAGTGAAGCGCTTAACACTAACTATGGCTACACCTTC. Complete variable domain (other parts from reference TRBV2 and TRBJ1-2): EPEVTQTPSHQVTQMGQEVILRCVPISNHLYFYWYRQILGQKVEFLVSFYNNEISEKSEIFDDQFSVERPDGSNFTLKIRSTKLEDSAMYFCASSEALNTNYGYTFGSGTRLTVV.